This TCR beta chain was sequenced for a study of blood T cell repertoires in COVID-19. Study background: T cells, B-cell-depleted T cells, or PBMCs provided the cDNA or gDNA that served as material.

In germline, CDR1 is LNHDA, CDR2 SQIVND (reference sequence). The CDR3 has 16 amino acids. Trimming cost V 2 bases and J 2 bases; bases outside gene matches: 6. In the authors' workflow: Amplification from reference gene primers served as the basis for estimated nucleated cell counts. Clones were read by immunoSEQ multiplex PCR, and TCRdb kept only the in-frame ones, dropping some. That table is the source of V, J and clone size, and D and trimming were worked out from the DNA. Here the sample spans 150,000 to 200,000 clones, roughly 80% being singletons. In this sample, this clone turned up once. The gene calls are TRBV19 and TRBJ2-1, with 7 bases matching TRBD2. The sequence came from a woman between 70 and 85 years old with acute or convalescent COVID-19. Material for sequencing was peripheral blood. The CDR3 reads CASSINGGRTYNEQFF. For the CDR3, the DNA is TGTGCCAGTAGTATAAATGGCGGGAGAACCTACAATGAGCAGTTCTTC.